This T cell receptor beta chain was observed in a study of blood T cell repertoires in COVID-19. At the level of the study: Sample material is recorded as cDNA or gDNA derived from T cells, B-cell-depleted T cells, or PBMCs.

Germline assignment: CDR1 DFQATT and CDR2 SNEGSKA (reference sequence). The length of the CDR3 is 15 residues. With V trimmed by 3 bases and J by 4 bases, 10 bases remained unmatched. As handled by the study authors: Reference gene primer amplification gave estimated nucleated cell counts. Generated by immunoSEQ multiplex PCR, the TCRdb table keeps only in-frame clones and is missing some. The DNA was the basis for D and trimming; V, J and clone size are from that table. The table lists about 110,000 clones, approximately 81% of them singletons, with under 2.5% in the top ten. The clonotype originates from a human donor in a cohort sampled during active COVID-19. The chain combines TRBV20-1 with TRBJ2-3; the match to TRBD2 covers 7 bases. Source material: peripheral blood. CDR3 in amino acids: CSASRGGRGADTQYF. CDR3 sequence (DNA): TGCAGTGCTAGTCGGGGCGGGAGAGGGGCAGATACGCAGTATTTT.